The T cell receptor (beta chain) under discussion was sequenced for a study of metastatic and nonmetastatic thyroid tumors. About the study: Malignant and benign thyroid patients had repertoires compared in peripheral blood and tumor or nodule tissue.

General observations from the study: Reportedly, malignant thyroid tumors had significantly higher TCR beta diversity than benign nodules, in blood and tumor.

Every patient was untreated before thyroid surgery. This clone was observed many times. Antigen: not known. TCRdb re-called the PCR reads with MiXCR. The data contain some 26,000 clones, 3.5% to 4% of them seen just once; the ten biggest clones take up approximately 3%. Germline V gives CDR1 ENHRY, CDR2 SYGVKD. V lost 2 bases and J 3 bases, leaving 11 bases between the germline ends. The CDR3 loop spans 15 amino acids. The sample was blood. The chain employs TRBV10-3 and TRBJ2-1, with D possibly being TRBD2 (5 bases). This clonotype originated in a male donor with papillary thyroid cancer or a benign thyroid nodule (not recorded which). Some clones in this sample may be carry-over from other donors' samples. The CDR3 bases are TGTGCCATCAGTGAGGGGCTCGGGGACTACAATGAGCAGTTCTTC. It specifies CAISEGLGDYNEQFF.